Listed below are T cell receptor beta chains from one sample, sequenced in a study of CXCR3-negative and CXCR3-positive naive CD8 T cells. TCRdb reanalyzed the 5' RACE reads, giving one entry per CDR3 protein sequence and no DNA. Here the sample table reports fewer than 140,000 distinct CDR3 sequences. The sequencing sample was made of naive CXCR3+ CD8+ T cells from blood. Receptors originate from a human donor in good health. Some clones in this sample may be carry-over from other donors' samples. Both conserved end residues are part of each CDR3.

V: TRBV30; J: TRBJ2-5; CDR3: CALGLPDGETQYF
V: TRBV23-1; J: TRBJ2-2; CDR3: CASSPADRVAGELFF
V: TRBV19; J: TRBJ2-4; CDR3: CASSPAVGLVSNIQYF
V: TRBV6-5; J: TRBJ2-5; CDR3: CASSKELSQETQYF
V: TRBV27; J: TRBJ2-7; CDR3: CASSGLDSYEQYF
V: TRBV20-1; J: TRBJ2-7; CDR3: CSARDRAGGYEQYF
V: TRBV7-8; J: TRBJ2-2; CDR3: CASSLPASGGMNTGELFF
V: TRBV20-1; J: TRBJ2-7; CDR3: CSARARLGSDSYYEQYF
V: TRBV7-8; J: TRBJ2-1; CDR3: CASSFLGSYNEQFF
V: TRBV21-1; J: TRBJ2-7; CDR3: CASSKLGHRDRVYEQYF
V: TRBV29-1; J: TRBJ2-7; CDR3: CSVEDDRGYEQYF
V: TRBV20-1; J: TRBJ2-7; CDR3: CSARDPKTYEQYF
V: TRBV14; J: TRBJ2-7; CDR3: CASSPPRGSGFSYEQYF
V: TRBV3-1; J: TRBJ2-3; CDR3: CASSQVGDTQYF
V: TRBV9; J: TRBJ2-1; CDR3: CASSVSGARGASDEQFF
V: TRBV20-1; J: TRBJ2-7; CDR3: CSANLGESYEQYF
V: TRBV19; J: TRBJ1-1; CDR3: CASLPGPNTEAFF
V: TRBV19; J: TRBJ2-7; CDR3: CASSGAFSYEQYF
V: TRBV5-1; J: TRBJ2-1; CDR3: CASTVTRGAYEQFF
V: TRBV28; J: TRBJ2-1; CDR3: CASSLLAGGPGDNEQFF
V: TRBV7-2; J: TRBJ2-3; CDR3: CASSQGTSGLTDTQYF
V: TRBV4-2; J: TRBJ2-7; CDR3: CASSQDAGGGATYEQYF
V: TRBV7-6; J: TRBJ2-7; CDR3: CASSSTVSYEQYF
V: TRBV29-1; J: TRBJ1-1; CDR3: CSGYRGRGTEAFF
V: TRBV7-9; J: TRBJ2-4; CDR3: CASSLEASGRARNIQYF
V: TRBV7-6; J: TRBJ1-5; CDR3: CASSLGGASLQHF
V: TRBV20-1; J: TRBJ2-5; CDR3: CSASKGWGTWGETQYF
V: TRBV12-5; J: TRBJ1-1; CDR3: CASGLGGDLGTEAFF
V: TRBV5-1; J: TRBJ2-3; CDR3: CASKFSSGGFEDTQYF
V: TRBV4-3; J: TRBJ2-7; CDR3: CASSQGTDSYEQYF
V: TRBV19; J: TRBJ2-7; CDR3: CASSIEDRSDQTYEQYF
V: TRBV12-3/TRBV12-4; J: TRBJ2-2; CDR3: CASPLAATGELFF
V: TRBV6-5; J: TRBJ2-2; CDR3: CASTLQGPGGGELFF
V: TRBV6-2/TRBV6-3; J: TRBJ2-7; CDR3: CASSYGAVYEQYF
V: TRBV14; J: TRBJ2-7; CDR3: CASSQDLGQGSREQYF
V: TRBV13; J: TRBJ1-1; CDR3: CASSSTLKRTEAFF
V: TRBV7-9; J: TRBJ1-2; CDR3: CASSFVGGYTF
V: TRBV5-1; J: TRBJ1-2; CDR3: CASSFNAFDSYGYTF
V: TRBV27; J: TRBJ2-1; CDR3: CASTELGGNEQFF
V: TRBV10-3; J: TRBJ1-2; CDR3: CAISEPRKTGVDYGYTF
V: TRBV7-9; J: TRBJ2-1; CDR3: CASSPPSGGAVNEQFF
V: TRBV7-9; J: TRBJ2-7; CDR3: CASNKGDYEQYF
V: TRBV11-3; J: TRBJ1-1; CDR3: CASSLAPPGEAFF
V: TRBV5-5; J: TRBJ2-7; CDR3: CASSWTGPPYEQYF
V: TRBV11-3; J: TRBJ2-1; CDR3: CASSLGPAAYNEQFF
V: TRBV28; J: TRBJ2-7; CDR3: CASSQLAGVFYEQYF
V: TRBV5-5; J: TRBJ2-7; CDR3: CASSFGTLSFEQYF
V: TRBV7-9; J: TRBJ2-5; CDR3: CASSLGTEETQYF